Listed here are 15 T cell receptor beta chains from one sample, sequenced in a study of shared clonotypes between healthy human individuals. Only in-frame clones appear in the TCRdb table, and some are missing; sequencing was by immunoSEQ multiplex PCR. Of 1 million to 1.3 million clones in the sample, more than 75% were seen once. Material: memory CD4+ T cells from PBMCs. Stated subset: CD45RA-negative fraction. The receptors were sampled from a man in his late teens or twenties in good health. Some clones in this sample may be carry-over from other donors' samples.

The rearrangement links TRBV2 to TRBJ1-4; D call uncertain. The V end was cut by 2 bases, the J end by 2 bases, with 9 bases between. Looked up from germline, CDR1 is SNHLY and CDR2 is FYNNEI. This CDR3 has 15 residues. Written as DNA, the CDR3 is TGTGCCAGCAGTGAATCCGGGATGACTAATGAAAAACTGTTTTTT. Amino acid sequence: CASSESGMTNEKLFF.

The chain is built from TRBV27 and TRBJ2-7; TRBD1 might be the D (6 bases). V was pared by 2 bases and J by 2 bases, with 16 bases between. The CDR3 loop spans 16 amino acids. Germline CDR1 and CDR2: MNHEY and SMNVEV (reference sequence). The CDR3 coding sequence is TGTGCCAGCAGTTTACGCCTTACAGGGAGCCCCTACGAGCAGTACTTC. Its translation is CASSLRLTGSPYEQYF.

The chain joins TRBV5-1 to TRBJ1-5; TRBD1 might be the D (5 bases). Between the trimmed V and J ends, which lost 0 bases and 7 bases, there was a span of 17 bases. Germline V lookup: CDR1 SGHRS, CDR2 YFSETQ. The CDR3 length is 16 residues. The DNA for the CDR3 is TGCGCCAGCAGCTTGGGTGGGGGAGGACAAGGGCAGCCCCAGCATTTT. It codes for CASSLGGGGQGQPQHF.

The CDR3 protein is CAWSRIAGGFEQFF. The CDR3 nucleotides are TGTGCCTGGAGTCGAATAGCGGGAGGTTTTGAGCAGTTCTTC. The rearrangement links TRBV30 to TRBJ2-1, with TRBD2 matching over 10 bases. The CDR3 spans 14 residues. Germline V lookup: CDR1 GTSNPN, CDR2 SVGIG (reference sequence). V shed 2 bases and J 9 bases; nucleotides not matched to a gene: 7.

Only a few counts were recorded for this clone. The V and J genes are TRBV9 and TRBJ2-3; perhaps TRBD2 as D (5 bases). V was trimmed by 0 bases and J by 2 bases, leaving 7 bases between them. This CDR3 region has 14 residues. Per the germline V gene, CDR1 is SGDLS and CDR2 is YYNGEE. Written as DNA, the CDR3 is TGTGCCAGCAGCGTAGTCGGGATCACAGATACGCAGTATTTT. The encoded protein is CASSVVGITDTQYF.

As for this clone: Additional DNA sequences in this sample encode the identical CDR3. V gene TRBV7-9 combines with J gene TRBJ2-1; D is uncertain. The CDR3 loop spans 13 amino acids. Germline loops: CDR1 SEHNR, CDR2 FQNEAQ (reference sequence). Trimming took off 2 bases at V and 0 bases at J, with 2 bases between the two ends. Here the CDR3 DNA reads TGTGCCAGCAGCTTATCCTCCTACAATGAGCAGTTCTTC. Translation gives CASSLSSYNEQFF.

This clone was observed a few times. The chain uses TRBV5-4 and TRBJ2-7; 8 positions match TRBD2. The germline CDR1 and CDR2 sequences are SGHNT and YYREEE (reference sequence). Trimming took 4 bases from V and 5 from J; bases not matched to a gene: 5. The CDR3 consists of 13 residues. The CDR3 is CASSPGLVHEQYF. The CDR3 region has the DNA TGTGCCAGCAGCCCGGGACTAGTCCACGAGCAGTACTTC.

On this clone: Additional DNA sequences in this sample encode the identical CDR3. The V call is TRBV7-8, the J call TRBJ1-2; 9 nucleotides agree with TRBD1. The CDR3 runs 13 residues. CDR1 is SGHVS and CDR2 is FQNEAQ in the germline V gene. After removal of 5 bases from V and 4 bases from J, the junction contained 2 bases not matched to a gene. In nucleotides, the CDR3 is TGTGCCAGCAGCAAGGACAGGGGCTATGGCTACACCTTC. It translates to CASSKDRGYGYTF. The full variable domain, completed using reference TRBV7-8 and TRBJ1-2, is GAGVSQSPRYKVAKRGQDVALRCDPISGHVSLFWYQQALGQGPEFLTYFQNEAQLDKSGLPSDRFFAERPEGSVSTLKIQRTQQEDSAVYLCASSKDRGYGYTFGSGTRLTVV.

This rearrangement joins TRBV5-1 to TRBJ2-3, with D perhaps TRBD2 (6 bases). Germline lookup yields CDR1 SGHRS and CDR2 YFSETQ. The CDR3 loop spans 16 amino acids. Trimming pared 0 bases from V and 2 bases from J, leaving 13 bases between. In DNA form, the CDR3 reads TGCGCCAGCAGCTTGGCAGCTGTAGCGGTCACAGATACGCAGTATTTT. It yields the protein CASSLAAVAVTDTQYF.

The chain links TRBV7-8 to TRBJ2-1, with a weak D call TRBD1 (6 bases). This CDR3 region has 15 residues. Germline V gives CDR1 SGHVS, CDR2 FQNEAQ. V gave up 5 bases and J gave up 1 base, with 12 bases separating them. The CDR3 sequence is CASSPYRVSYNEQFF. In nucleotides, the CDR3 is TGTGCCAGCAGCCCTTACAGGGTTTCCTACAATGAGCAGTTCTTC. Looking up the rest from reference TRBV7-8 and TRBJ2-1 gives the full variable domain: GAGVSQSPRYKVAKRGQDVALRCDPISGHVSLFWYQQALGQGPEFLTYFQNEAQLDKSGLPSDRFFAERPEGSVSTLKIQRTQQEDSAVYLCASSPYRVSYNEQFFGPGTRLTVL.

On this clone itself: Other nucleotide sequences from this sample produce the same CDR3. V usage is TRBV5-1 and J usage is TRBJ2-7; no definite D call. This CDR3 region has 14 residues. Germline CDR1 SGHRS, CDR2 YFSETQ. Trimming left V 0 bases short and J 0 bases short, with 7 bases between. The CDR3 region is CASSLGGSSYEQYF. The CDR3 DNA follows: TGCGCCAGCAGCTTGGGAGGAAGCTCCTACGAGCAGTACTTC. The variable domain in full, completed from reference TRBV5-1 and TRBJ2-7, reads KAGVTQTPRYLIKTRGQQVTLSCSPISGHRSVSWYQQTPGQGLQFLFEYFSETQRNKGNFPGRFSGRQFSNSRSEMNVSTLELGDSALYLCASSLGGSSYEQYFGPGTRLTVT.

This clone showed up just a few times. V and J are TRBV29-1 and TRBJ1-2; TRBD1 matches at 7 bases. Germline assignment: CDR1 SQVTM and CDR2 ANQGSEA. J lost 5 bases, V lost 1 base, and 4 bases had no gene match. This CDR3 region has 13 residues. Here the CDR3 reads CSVEALTGYGYTF. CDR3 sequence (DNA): TGCAGCGTTGAAGCCTTGACAGGGTATGGCTACACCTTC. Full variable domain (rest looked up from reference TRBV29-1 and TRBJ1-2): SAVISQKPSRDICQRGTSLTIQCQVDSQVTMMFWYRQQPGQSLTLIATANQGSEATYESGFVIDKFPISRPNLTFSTLTVSNMSPEDSSIYLCSVEALTGYGYTFGSGTRLTVV.

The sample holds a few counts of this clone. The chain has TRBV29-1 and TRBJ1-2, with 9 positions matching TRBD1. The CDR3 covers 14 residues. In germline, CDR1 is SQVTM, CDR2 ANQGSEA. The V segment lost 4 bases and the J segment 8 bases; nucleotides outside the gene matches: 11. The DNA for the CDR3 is TGCAGCGTTGGAGATCCACAGGGGGCGTCCGGCTACACCTTC. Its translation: CSVGDPQGASGYTF.

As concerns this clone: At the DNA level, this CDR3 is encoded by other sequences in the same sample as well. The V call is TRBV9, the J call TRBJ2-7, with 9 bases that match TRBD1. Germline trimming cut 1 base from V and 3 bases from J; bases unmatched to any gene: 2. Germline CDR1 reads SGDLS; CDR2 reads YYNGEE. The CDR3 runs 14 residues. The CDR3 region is CASSVSGQGYEQYF. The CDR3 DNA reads TGTGCCAGCAGCGTATCGGGACAGGGCTACGAGCAGTACTTC. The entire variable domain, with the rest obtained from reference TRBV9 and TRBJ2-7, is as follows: DSGVTQTPKHLITATGQRVTLRCSPRSGDLSVYWYQQSLDQGLQFLIQYYNGEERAKGNILERFSAQQFPDLHSELNLSSLELGDSALYFCASSVSGQGYEQYFGPGTRLTVT.

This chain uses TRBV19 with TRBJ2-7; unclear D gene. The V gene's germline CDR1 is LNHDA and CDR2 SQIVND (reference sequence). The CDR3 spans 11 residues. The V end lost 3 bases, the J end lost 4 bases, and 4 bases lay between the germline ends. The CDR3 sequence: CASSMGYEQYF. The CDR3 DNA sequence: TGTGCCAGTAGTATGGGGTACGAGCAGTACTTC.